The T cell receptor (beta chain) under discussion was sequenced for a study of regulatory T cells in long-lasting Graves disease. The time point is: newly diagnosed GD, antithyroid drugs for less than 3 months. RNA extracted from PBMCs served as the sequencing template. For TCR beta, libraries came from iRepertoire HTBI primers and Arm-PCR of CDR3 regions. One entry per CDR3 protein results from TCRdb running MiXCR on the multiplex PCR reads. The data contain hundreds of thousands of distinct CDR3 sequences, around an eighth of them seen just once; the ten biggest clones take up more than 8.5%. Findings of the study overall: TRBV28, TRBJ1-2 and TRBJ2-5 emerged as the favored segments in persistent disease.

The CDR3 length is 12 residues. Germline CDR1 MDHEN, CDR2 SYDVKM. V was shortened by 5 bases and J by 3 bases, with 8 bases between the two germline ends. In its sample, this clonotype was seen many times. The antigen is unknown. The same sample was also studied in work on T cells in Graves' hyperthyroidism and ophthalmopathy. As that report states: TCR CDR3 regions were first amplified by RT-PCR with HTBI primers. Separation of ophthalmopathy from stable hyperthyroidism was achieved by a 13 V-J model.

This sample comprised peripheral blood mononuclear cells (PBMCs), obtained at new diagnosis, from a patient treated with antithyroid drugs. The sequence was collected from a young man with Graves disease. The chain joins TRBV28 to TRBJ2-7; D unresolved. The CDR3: CASSVGYYEQYF. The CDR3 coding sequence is TGTGCCAGCAGTGTGGGGTACTACGAGCAGTACTTC.